These 11 T cell receptor beta chains were sequenced from one sample in a study of radiotherapy plus CTLA-4 blockade in lung cancer. The method was immunoSEQ multiplex PCR; TCRdb's version includes in-frame clones alone and lacks a portion of them. The sample carries about 25,000 clones, about three quarters recorded once. This specimen was peripheral blood, taken from a patient treated with radiotherapy plus ipilimumab. The source of these receptors is a human donor with non-small cell lung cancer who had stable disease on radiotherapy plus ipilimumab.

The sample holds a few counts of this clone. The chain joins TRBV7-9 to TRBJ1-4; D perhaps matches TRBD1 (5 bases). V lost 5 bases and J 7 bases, leaving 20 bases between the germline ends. Looked up from germline, CDR1 is SEHNR and CDR2 is FQNEAQ (reference sequence). The CDR3 runs 16 residues. Here the CDR3 reads CASSPRTGTGTEKLFF. The CDR3 nucleotides read TGTGCCAGCAGCCCACGGACCGGGACGGGGACTGAAAAACTGTTTTTT. Full variable domain (outside the CDR3, taken from reference TRBV7-9 and TRBJ1-4): DTGVSQNPRHKITKRGQNVTFRCDPISEHNRLYWYRQTLGQGPEFLTYFQNEAQLEKSRLLSDRFSAERPKGSFSTLEIQRTEQGDSAMYLCASSPRTGTGTEKLFFGSGTQLSVL.

The V and J genes are TRBV7-6 and TRBJ1-1; the D is unclear. Germline V gene lookup returns CDR1 SGHVS and CDR2 FNYEAQ. CDR3 length: 14 residues. Trimming took off 5 bases at V and 2 bases at J, with 12 bases between the two ends. The CDR3: CASSLHLSNTEAFF. The CDR3 region has the DNA TGTGCCAGCAGCCTACACCTTTCAAACACTGAAGCTTTCTTT.

The J gene is TRBJ2-7, the V gene TRBV7-9; 10 bases fit TRBD2. With 5 bases clipped from V and 5 bases from J, the junction kept 6 bases outside the gene matches. Germline CDR1 reads SEHNR; CDR2 reads FQNEAQ (reference sequence). This CDR3 spans 14 amino acids. The CDR3 reads CASSDSGRANEQYF. CDR3 bases: TGTGCCAGCAGCGACAGCGGGAGGGCCAACGAGCAGTACTTC.

V gene TRBV6-1 combines with J gene TRBJ2-5, with 11 nucleotides matching TRBD2. Per germline, CDR1 MNHNS and CDR2 SASEGT. V lost 4 bases to trimming and J lost 6 bases; unmatched junction nucleotides: 7. The length of the CDR3 is 15 residues. This CDR3 is CASSGGTSGLQTQYF. The CDR3 region has the DNA TGTGCCAGCAGTGGAGGGACTAGCGGTTTACAGACCCAGTACTTC.

This chain uses TRBV7-2 with TRBJ1-4, with D perhaps TRBD1 (5 bases). The germline gives CDR1 SGHTA, CDR2 FQGNSA. The CDR3 runs to 13 residues. Deletions cut 0 bases from V and 12 bases from J, with 11 bases between. CDR3 sequence reads: CASSLAQGRELFF. DNA of the CDR3: TGTGCCAGCAGCTTAGCGCAGGGTCGAGAACTGTTTTTT.

The chain employs TRBV21-1 and TRBJ2-4; the tabulated D call, TRBD2, remains unverified against the DNA. TRBV21-1 has pseudogene status. This CDR3 contains 17 residues. CDR3 sequence (DNA): TGTGCCAGCAGCAAACAATTACGGGGTTGTGGCAAAAACATTCAGTACTTC. It specifies CASSKQLRGCGKNIQYF.

Note on this clone: Other DNA sequences in this sample translate to the same CDR3. This CDR3 reads CASSSGTSSYEQYF. The DNA of the CDR3 is TGCGCCAGCAGCTCCGGGACTAGTTCCTACGAGCAGTACTTC. This chain joins TRBV5-1 and TRBJ2-7; 8 bases are a match to TRBD2. V lost 3 bases to trimming and J lost 1 base; unmatched junction nucleotides: 3. Germline CDR1 reads SGHRS; CDR2 reads YFSETQ. The length of the CDR3 is 14 residues.

V is TRBV5-1 and J is TRBJ2-1, with a weak D call TRBD2 (6 bases). CDR1 is SGHRS and CDR2 is YFSETQ in the germline V gene. Trimming cost V 0 bases and J 8 bases, with 15 bases left between them. The CDR3 sequence is 15 residues long. Here the CDR3 reads CASSLGGDPSHEQFF. DNA of the CDR3: TGCGCCAGCAGCTTGGGGGGGGACCCATCCCATGAGCAGTTCTTC.

J is TRBJ2-2 and V is TRBV28; TRBD1 is a possible D gene (5 bases). The germline gives CDR1 MDHEN, CDR2 SYDVKM. The CDR3 loop spans 12 amino acids. V lost 4 bases and J lost 7, with 7 bases in between. For the CDR3, the DNA is TGTGCCAGCAGTTCTAGGGGCGGGGAGCTGTTTTTT. Protein sequence: CASSSRGGELFF.

This chain joins TRBV5-4 and TRBJ1-1, with TRBD1 as a possible D gene (6 bases). CDR3 length: 16 residues. The V and J ends lost 0 bases and 4 bases respectively, with 16 bases between them. Germline V CDR1 and CDR2: SGHNT, YYREEE (reference sequence). CDR3 nucleotide sequence: TGTGCCAGCAGCTTGGCTGGCGGGGGGCTGGCCACTGAAGCTTTCTTT. This encodes CASSLAGGGLATEAFF.

The genes are TRBV6-5 and TRBJ1-1, with 8 bases aligning to TRBD1. Germline values: CDR1 MNHEY, CDR2 SVGAGI. J gave up 1 base and V 6 bases, and 4 bases lay outside the gene matches. This CDR3 region has 14 residues. The CDR3 is CASRRQGRNTEAFF. For the CDR3, the DNA is TGTGCCAGCAGGAGACAGGGGCGGAACACTGAAGCTTTCTTT.